The next 6 T cell receptor beta chains were all read from a single sample in a study of blood T cell repertoires in COVID-19. The method was immunoSEQ multiplex PCR; TCRdb's version includes in-frame clones alone and lacks a portion of them. Of 90,000 to 120,000 clones listed, 89% are singletons. Sample: peripheral blood. The origin of the receptors is a man aged 35 to 55 with active or convalescent COVID-19.

This clone was found once. The V call is TRBV6-5, the J call TRBJ2-5; 7 bases agree with TRBD1. Trimming at V came to 5 bases and at J to 6 bases, leaving 12 bases not matched to a gene. CDR3 length: 15 amino acids. Germline V gives CDR1 MNHEY, CDR2 SVGAGI. CDR3 protein: CASSLEQGMRQTQYF. The CDR3, as DNA: TGTGCCAGCAGTCTGGAACAGGGGATGAGGCAGACCCAGTACTTC.

V and J are TRBV24-1 and TRBJ2-1; 7 bases match TRBD1. V was pared by 0 bases and J by 8 bases, with 15 bases of the junction left unmatched. The CDR3 is 18 residues long. CDR1 is KGHDR and CDR2 is SFDVKD in the germline V gene. DNA for the CDR3: TGTGCCACCAGTGATTTGTACACAGGGGATTCGGGTTTGTATGAGCAGTTCTTC. This translates into CATSDLYTGDSGLYEQFF.

V is TRBV28 and J is TRBJ1-4, with TRBD1 matching over 7 bases. Germline loops: CDR1 MDHEN, CDR2 SYDVKM. CDR3 length: 13 amino acids. Trimming removed 3 bases from V and 16 bases from J; junction bases left unmatched: 11. The CDR3 loop is CASSLDRFGFPFF. CDR3 bases: TGTGCCAGCAGTTTGGACAGGTTTGGCTTTCCGTTTTTT.

Details on this clone: It is unclear where the CDR3 begins or ends on the DNA, so no DNA is shown, and the CDR3 is as TCRdb lists it. This chain uses TRBV6-5 with TRBJ2-2; TRBD1 is the table's D call and was not checked against the DNA. The V gene's germline CDR1 is MNHEY and CDR2 SVGAGI. With termini counted, the CDR3 has 15 amino acids. The CDR3 sequence: CASILGRGSTGELFF.

The V and J genes are TRBV5-8 and TRBJ2-5, with 7 bases identical to TRBD1. Germline V gives CDR1 SGHTS, CDR2 YDEGEE. CDR3 length: 16 amino acids. J was trimmed by 5 bases and V by 2 bases; bases with no gene match: 12. The CDR3 nucleotides are TGTGCCAGCAGCTTCCGGACAGGCGGATCTTCGGAGACCCAGTACTTC. Protein product: CASSFRTGGSSETQYF.

The chain employs TRBV29-1 and TRBJ1-2, with 10 bases identical to TRBD1. CDR3 size: 14 residues. The trim removed 6 bases at V and 6 bases at J, leaving 10 bases unmatched. Germline CDR1 and CDR2: SQVTM and ANQGSEA. The CDR3 DNA reads TGCAGCGTGAGTGGACAGGGGGAAACTAATGGCTACACCTTC. Translating gives CSVSGQGETNGYTF. The variable domain in full, completed from reference TRBV29-1 and TRBJ1-2, reads SAVISQKPSRDICQRGTSLTIQCQVDSQVTMMFWYRQQPGQSLTLIATANQGSEATYESGFVIDKFPISRPNLTFSTLTVSNMSPEDSSIYLCSVSGQGETNGYTFGSGTRLTVV.